The 15 T cell receptor beta chains below were found in one sample sequenced in a study of T-cell reconstitution after alpha-beta-depleted transplantation in children (dated by TCRdb to about 2016). Libraries came from PCR. The instrument was an Illumina HiSeq 2500. To normalize quantification of the TCRbeta repertoire, the TCR libraries were built with molecular barcoding that relied on unique molecular identifiers. The public reads were reprocessed in TCRdb via fastp at Q25 and MiXCR, keeping in-frame beta chains. Each CDR3 protein gets just one entry, which takes the most common genes and DNA from the rows behind it. The sample has 140,000 or so distinct CDR3 sequences on record, 7.5% to 9% of them singletons. Together, the top ten hold around 18% of the sample. The treatment or condition label on this specimen signifies: allogeneic hematopoietic cell transplantation with graft depleted of TCRalphabeta T cells and CD19 B cells.

The specimen comprised PBMCs, mostly from graft donor cells, sampled 180 days after TCRalphabeta/CD19-depleted stem cell transplant. These receptor sequences come from a female patient aged 2-15 years who had a stem cell transplant for congenital amegakaryocytic thrombocytopenia, so the T cells may come from the graft donor.

There are many counts of this clonotype. The chain recombines TRBV11-2 with TRBJ2-5, with D possibly matching TRBD2 (6 bases). This CDR3 has 17 residues. V was shortened by 1 base and J by 0 bases, with 15 bases between the two germline ends. Germline values: CDR1 SGHAT, CDR2 FQNNGV. The CDR3 coding sequence is TGTGCCAGCAGCTTAGTTTTCTACGGACTAAACCAAGAGACCCAGTACTTC. Protein: CASSLVFYGLNQETQYF.

This clonotype was counted many times. The V and J genes are TRBV28 and TRBJ1-6; no clear D. The germline gives CDR1 MDHEN, CDR2 SYDVKM. This CDR3 has 13 residues. V shed 7 bases and J shed 3 bases, with 7 bases lying between them. The CDR3 DNA follows: TGTGCCAGCACGGCCAGCTATAATTCACCCCTCCACTTT. This sequence encodes CASTASYNSPLHF.

This clonotype came up a few times. A clone one base away is much larger, so this may be a read error. V usage is TRBV7-8 and J usage is TRBJ2-6, with a weak D call TRBD1 (5 bases). This CDR3 has 15 residues. Germline V CDR1 and CDR2: SGHVS, FQNEAQ. The CDR3 sequence: CASSLGYSGANGLTF. For the CDR3, the DNA is TGTGCCAGCAGCTTAGGGTACTCTGGGGCCAACGGCCTGACTTTC.

The CDR3 sequence: CSVAGAGELFF. CDR3 nucleotide sequence: TGCAGCGTTGCGGGAGCGGGGGAGCTGTTTTTT. The chain recombines TRBV29-1 with TRBJ2-2; D may be TRBD2 (6 bases). Between the trimmed V and J ends, which lost 4 bases and 8 bases, there was a span of 8 bases. The germline V gene encodes CDR1 SQVTM and CDR2 ANQGSEA. The CDR3 spans 11 residues.

This clonotype occurred many times. The V and J genes are TRBV28 and TRBJ2-5; D unresolved. The germline gives CDR1 MDHEN, CDR2 SYDVKM. V was pared by 1 base and J by 4 bases, with 7 bases between. The CDR3 is 13 residues long. CDR3 coding DNA: TGTGCCAGCAGTTTATCACACCGAGAGACCCAGTACTTC. Its translation is CASSLSHRETQYF.

The rearrangement uses TRBV20-1 and TRBJ2-1; D gene uncertain. With 4 bases removed from V and 1 base from J, the gap between germline ends came to 11 bases. This CDR3 is 14 amino acids long. Germline lookup yields CDR1 DFQATT and CDR2 SNEGSKA (reference sequence). The CDR3 coding sequence is TGCAGTGCTACCGACTTGGCGTCCTACAATGAGCAGTTCTTC. This gives the protein CSATDLASYNEQFF.

This clonotype was seen more than once but under ten times. The CDR3 here is CATSWQGAVEAFF. The CDR3, as DNA: TGTGCCACGAGCTGGCAGGGGGCGGTTGAAGCTTTCTTT. The chain employs TRBV15 and TRBJ1-1; 8 bases fit TRBD1. The CDR3 has 13 residues. Trimming at V came to 9 bases and at J to 7 bases, leaving 10 bases not matched to a gene. Germline CDR1 is LNHNV and CDR2 is YYDKDF (reference sequence).

This clonotype was counted at least ten times. The CDR3 sequence is CASSLWLSYEQYF. The CDR3 region has the DNA TGTGCCAGCAGTTTATGGCTGTCCTACGAGCAGTACTTC. The chain has TRBV28 and TRBJ2-7; D remains unclear. The CDR3 runs 13 residues. Germline V gene lookup returns CDR1 MDHEN and CDR2 SYDVKM. Trimming stripped 0 bases from V and 1 base from J, with 4 bases between.

This clonotype was counted between two and nine times. The chain uses TRBV18 and TRBJ2-7; a weak D match, TRBD2 (5 bases). This CDR3 is built from 15 residues. The V gene lost 5 bases and the J gene lost 6 bases, with 20 bases spanning the gap. CDR1 is KGHSH and CDR2 is LQKENI in the germline V gene. CDR3 DNA sequence: TGTGCCAGCTCAATTTATGTAGGGAAGAGCGGCGAGCAGTACTTC. Translated: CASSIYVGKSGEQYF.

This clonotype was recorded at least ten times. V is TRBV5-1 and J is TRBJ2-2; D is uncertain. The V and J ends lost 4 bases and 2 bases respectively, with 9 bases between them. From germline, CDR1 is SGHRS and CDR2 YFSETQ. The CDR3 is made up of 14 amino acids. Written as DNA, the CDR3 is TGCGCCAGCAGCCTATACATCAACACCGGGGAGCTGTTTTTT. This codes for CASSLYINTGELFF.

The chain has TRBV18 and TRBJ1-4; D ambiguous. V was shortened by 1 base and J by 5 bases, with 20 bases between the two germline ends. The CDR3 sequence is 18 residues long. Germline-derived CDR1 and CDR2 are KGHSH and LQKENI. CDR3 nucleotides: TGTGCCAGCTCACCACTTCGCGGCAGCAGAGCCTTCAATGAAAAACTGTTTTTT. Protein product: CASSPLRGSRAFNEKLFF.

This clonotype was detected many times. The rearrangement joins TRBV2 to TRBJ2-1, with 10 bases aligning to TRBD1. CDR3 size: 14 residues. V dropped 4 bases and J dropped 9; count of bases not matched to a gene: 6. Germline V gives CDR1 SNHLY, CDR2 FYNNEI. The CDR3 here is CASSAGQGYGEQFF. The CDR3 nucleotides are TGTGCCAGCAGTGCGGGACAGGGGTATGGTGAGCAGTTCTTC.

This clonotype was seen only a few times. The chain joins TRBV19 to TRBJ1-1; D ambiguous. The CDR3 runs to 16 residues. V dropped 7 bases and J dropped 0 bases, with 18 bases sitting between them. Looked up from germline, CDR1 is LNHDA and CDR2 is SQIVND (reference sequence). The CDR3 reads CASTRWAEPVNTEAFF. The DNA for the CDR3 is TGTGCCAGTACGCGGTGGGCAGAGCCAGTGAACACTGAAGCTTTCTTT.

There are many counts of this clonotype. The chain couples TRBV14 to TRBJ2-5; D is unresolved. V dropped 2 bases and J dropped 9 bases, with 10 bases sitting between them. CDR3 length equals 12 residues. CDR1 SGHDN and CDR2 FVKESK come from the germline V gene. The CDR3 coding sequence is TGTGCCAGCAGCCAATTACGGTTTCCCCAGTACTTC. This codes for CASSQLRFPQYF.

The rearrangement uses TRBV12-3 or TRBV12-4 and TRBJ2-5; TRBD1 aligns across 12 bases. The CDR3 has 17 residues. V lost 4 bases to trimming and J lost 5 bases; unmatched junction nucleotides: 11. CDR3 in amino acids: CASSSPSGTGGWETQYF. Written as DNA, the CDR3 is TGTGCCAGCAGTTCGCCGTCCGGGACAGGGGGCTGGGAGACCCAGTACTTC.